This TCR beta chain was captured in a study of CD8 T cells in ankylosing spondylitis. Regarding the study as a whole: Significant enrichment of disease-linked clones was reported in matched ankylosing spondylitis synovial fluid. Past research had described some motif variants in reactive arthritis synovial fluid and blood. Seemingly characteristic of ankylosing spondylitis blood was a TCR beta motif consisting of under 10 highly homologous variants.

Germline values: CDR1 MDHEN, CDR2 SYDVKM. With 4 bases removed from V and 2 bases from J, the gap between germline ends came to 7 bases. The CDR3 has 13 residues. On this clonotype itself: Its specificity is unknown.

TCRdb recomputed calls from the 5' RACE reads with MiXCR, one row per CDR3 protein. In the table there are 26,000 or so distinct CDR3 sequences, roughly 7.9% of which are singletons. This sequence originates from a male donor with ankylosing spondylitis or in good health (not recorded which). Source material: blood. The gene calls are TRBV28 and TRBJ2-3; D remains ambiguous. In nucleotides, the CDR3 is TGTGCCAGCAGTTCCTACCCCACAGATACGCAGTATTTT. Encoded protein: CASSSYPTDTQYF.